Below are 10 T cell receptor beta chains sequenced from a single sample in a study of blood T cells in healthy people across ages (dated by TCRdb to between 2014 and 2016). Libraries were constructed by 5' RACE. The run used an Illumina HiSeq 2500. The second PCR ran for about 7 to 11 cycles and used a J-beta primer mix along with a sample-barcoded 5' primer. TCRdb passed the public sequencing reads through fastp at Q25 and MiXCR, retaining productive beta sequences. One record per CDR3 amino acid sequence lists the most common genes and DNA. The table for this sample lists hundreds of thousands of distinct CDR3 sequences; 58% of them were counted only once. The ten largest account for 30% to 40% of the sample. The specimen was blood. Receptors originate from a man between 60 and 75 years old in good health.

The rearrangement joins TRBV10-3 to TRBJ1-5, with TRBD1 as a possible D gene (5 bases). The CDR3 runs 15 residues. Germline CDR1 and CDR2: ENHRY and SYGVKD. V lost 10 bases to trimming and J lost 1 base, with 17 bases between them. CDR3 nucleotide sequence: TGTGCCACCCAGGACCCGAGGGGAAGCAATCAGCCCCAGCATTTT. Translating it yields CATQDPRGSNQPQHF.

The genes are TRBV10-3 and TRBJ2-7; no clear D gene. This CDR3 contains 13 residues. CDR1 ENHRY and CDR2 SYGVKD come from the germline V gene. The V end was cut by 0 bases, the J end by 3 bases, with 6 bases between. CDR3 amino acids: CAISESRNYEQYF. In DNA, the CDR3 is TGTGCCATCAGTGAGTCGAGAAACTACGAGCAGTACTTC.

This clonotype was recorded at least ten times. This rearrangement joins TRBV20-1 to TRBJ1-6, with D maybe TRBD1 (6 bases). This CDR3 has 16 amino acids. In germline, CDR1 is DFQATT, CDR2 SNEGSKA (reference sequence). The ends were cut back, 1 base at V and 0 bases at J, with 10 bases in the middle. CDR3 in amino acids: CSARAGVSSYNSPLHF. CDR3 bases: TGCAGTGCTAGAGCAGGGGTTAGCTCCTATAATTCACCCCTCCACTTT.

This clonotype appeared a few times. The chain links TRBV2 to TRBJ2-3, with a weak D call TRBD1 (6 bases). Looked up from germline, CDR1 is SNHLY and CDR2 is FYNNEI. The CDR3 runs to 14 residues. The V end was cut by 3 bases, the J end by 5 bases, with 12 bases between. For the CDR3, the DNA is TGTGCCAGCAGTGATCGGCAGGGGAGAGATACGCAGTATTTT. Amino acids: CASSDRQGRDTQYF.

This clonotype was seen once. In DNA form, the CDR3 reads TGTGCCAGCAGCTTTGGGGTGAGCTCCTACAATGAGCAGTTCTTC. This gives the protein CASSFGVSSYNEQFF. The chain recombines TRBV5-6 with TRBJ2-1; D is undetermined. CDR1 and CDR2 from the germline V gene are SGHDT and YYEEEE. With 2 bases removed from V and 0 bases from J, the gap between germline ends came to 9 bases. The CDR3 loop spans 15 amino acids.

This chain uses TRBV4-2 with TRBJ2-1, with 12 positions matching TRBD2. Germline trimming cut 4 bases from V and 13 bases from J; bases unmatched to any gene: 20. Germline V gives CDR1 LGHNA, CDR2 YNFKEQ. This CDR3 has 18 amino acids. Written as DNA, the CDR3 is TGTGCCAGCAGCCCCCAAGGTCCTAGCGGGGGGGCCTGGGAGACCCAGTTCTTC. The encoded protein is CASSPQGPSGGAWETQFF.

The chain is built from TRBV4-1 and TRBJ2-7; the match to TRBD1 covers 9 bases. Germline loops: CDR1 MGHRA, CDR2 YSYEKL. CDR3 size: 15 residues. The V segment lost 0 bases and the J segment 4 bases; nucleotides outside the gene matches: 4. The CDR3 DNA is TGCGCCAGCAGCCAAGAGTACAGGGGGCCGTACGAGCAGTACTTC. This sequence encodes CASSQEYRGPYEQYF.

The chain has TRBV5-1 and TRBJ2-7; 7 bases align to TRBD2. V lost 5 bases and J lost 7; bases outside the gene matches: 15. The CDR3 sequence is 15 residues long. CDR1 and CDR2 from the germline V gene are SGHRS and YFSETQ. CDR3 protein: CASSSAPGTKDEQYF. DNA for the CDR3: TGCGCCAGCAGTTCGGCTCCCGGGACTAAGGATGAGCAGTACTTC.

V is TRBV7-9 and J is TRBJ1-4; TRBD1 aligns across 11 bases. The germline V gene encodes CDR1 SEHNR and CDR2 FQNEAQ (reference sequence). This CDR3 contains 17 residues. V shed 6 bases, J shed 1 base, and the junction held 7 bases outside the gene matches. DNA for the CDR3: TGTGCCAGCAGTACCGGGACAGGGGGACGAACTAATGAAAAACTGTTTTTT. This gives the protein CASSTGTGGRTNEKLFF.

This chain's CDR3 is CASTPGTGMNTEAFF. As DNA, the CDR3 is TGTGCCAGTACCCCAGGGACAGGGATGAACACTGAAGCTTTCTTT. The V gene is TRBV19, the J gene TRBJ1-1; 9 nucleotides align to TRBD1. Trimming removed 7 bases from V and 0 bases from J; junction bases left unmatched: 6. CDR1 LNHDA and CDR2 SQIVND come from the germline V gene (reference sequence). The CDR3 sequence is 15 residues long.